What follows are 24 T cell receptor beta chains derived from one specimen sequenced in a study of cytomegalovirus exposure and HLA in healthy donors. 13 Jbeta primers and 60 Vbeta primers were used for the PCR. The assay was immunoSEQ multiplex PCR, and TCRdb's table has in-frame clones only and misses some. The data contain 120,000 or so clones, 75% to 80% of them singletons. Sequencing was performed on PBMCs. Receptors originate from a woman aged 40 to 50 in good health and CMV-seronegative.

Regarding this clone: A read error may produce the germline difference seen at one junction end. J is TRBJ1-1 and V is TRBV7-9, with unresolved D. Germline CDR1 and CDR2: SEHNR and FQNEAQ (reference sequence). This CDR3 is 12 amino acids long. Written as DNA, the CDR3 is TGTTCCAGCAGCTTTGAGGACACTGAAGCTTTCTTT. Its translation is CSSSFEDTEAFF.

Comments on this clone: At one of its ends the junction is not consistent with the germline gene, which may arise from a read error. The chain uses TRBV2 and TRBJ2-6; the D gene is possibly TRBD1 (6 bases). The CDR3 runs to 15 residues. From germline, CDR1 is SNHLY and CDR2 FYNNEI. CDR3 in DNA: TGTGCCAGCAGTAGACAGGTTACTGGGGCCAACGGCCTGACTTTC. This translates into CASSRQVTGANGLTF.

The chain links TRBV18 to TRBJ1-2; D is undetermined. This CDR3 has 14 amino acids. Germline CDR1 and CDR2: KGHSH and LQKENI. Trimming took off 5 bases at V and 1 base at J, with 11 bases between the two ends. The DNA for the CDR3 is TGTGCCAGCTCAAATACTTATAATAACTATGGCTACACCTTC. Its translation is CASSNTYNNYGYTF.

This clone was picked up a small number of times. V and J are TRBV15 and TRBJ2-7; TRBD2 might be the D (6 bases). The germline gives CDR1 LNHNV, CDR2 YYDKDF (reference sequence). This CDR3 is 15 amino acids long. The V end lost 1 base, the J end lost 2 bases, and 12 bases lay between the germline ends. CDR3 bases: TGTGCCACCAGCAGAGCGGGGTGGGGGGCCTACGAGCAGTACTTC. Its protein is CATSRAGWGAYEQYF.

The sample holds a few counts of this clone. V is TRBV5-6 and J is TRBJ1-5; 10 nucleotides align to TRBD1. CDR1 is SGHDT and CDR2 is YYEEEE in the germline V gene. The CDR3 is 15 amino acids. The ends lost 2 bases at V and 9 bases at J; junction bases unmatched: 8. Here the CDR3 reads CASSLAGTGDTPQHF. The CDR3 DNA follows: TGTGCCAGCAGCTTAGCCGGGACAGGGGATACGCCCCAGCATTTT.

The rearrangement links TRBV19 to TRBJ1-1; 7 positions agree with TRBD1. Trimming cost V 3 bases and J 2 bases; bases outside gene matches: 6. The CDR3 has 15 amino acids. Germline V gene sequence: CDR1 LNHDA, CDR2 SQIVND (reference sequence). CDR3 sequence: CASSIGTVGNTEAFF. In nucleotides, the CDR3 is TGTGCCAGTAGTATCGGGACAGTTGGAAACACTGAAGCTTTCTTT.

The V call is TRBV6-5, the J call TRBJ1-2; D remains ambiguous. This CDR3 is 16 amino acids long. Germline V gives CDR1 MNHEY, CDR2 SVGAGI. The germline V and J ends were trimmed by 0 bases and 5 bases, with 16 bases remaining between them. The CDR3 DNA reads as TGTGCCAGCAGTTACTCAAGGGCCGGGAATCGATATGGCTACACCTTC. Translated, it gives CASSYSRAGNRYGYTF.

This chain uses TRBV28 with TRBJ2-1; no definite D call. This CDR3 region has 15 residues. CDR1 MDHEN and CDR2 SYDVKM come from the germline V gene. The V end was cut by 6 bases, the J end by 0 bases, with 12 bases between. The CDR3 DNA reads TGTGCCAGCAGCCTCCTTAGATCCTCCTACAATGAGCAGTTCTTC. Translated: CASSLLRSSYNEQFF.

The gene calls are TRBV29-1 and TRBJ2-3; D gene ambiguous. Trimming took 4 bases from V and 1 from J, leaving 15 bases between them. CDR3 length equals 15 residues. Germline V gene data show CDR1 as SQVTM and CDR2 as ANQGSEA. The CDR3 DNA is TGCAGCGTTGCTGACGGAAGAGGAGGCACAGATACGCAGTATTTT. Residues: CSVADGRGGTDTQYF.

The J gene is TRBJ2-1, the V gene TRBV28; tentative D call: TRBD1 (6 bases). Trimming removed 5 bases from V and 12 bases from J, with 11 bases in between. CDR3 length: 11 amino acids. Germline CDR1 MDHEN, CDR2 SYDVKM. CDR3 protein: CASSPWTVQFF. For the CDR3, the DNA is TGTGCCAGCAGTCCCTGGACAGTGCAGTTCTTC.

The J gene is TRBJ2-5, the V gene TRBV6-5; 8 bases match TRBD1. The V and J ends lost 7 bases and 5 bases, in that order; junction bases with no gene match: 6. The CDR3 contains 13 residues. The germline gives CDR1 MNHEY, CDR2 SVGAGI. The CDR3 DNA sequence: TGTGCCAGCACCACCACAGGGGGTGAGACCCAGTACTTC. Translated: CASTTTGGETQYF.

The chain couples TRBV18 to TRBJ1-4; 9 bases agree with TRBD1. The CDR3 has 16 residues. V dropped 1 base and J dropped 6; count of bases not matched to a gene: 6. CDR1 and CDR2 from the germline V gene are KGHSH and LQKENI. CDR3 nucleotide sequence: TGTGCCAGCTCACCACAAACCGGGACAGGGTATGAAAAACTGTTTTTT. The encoded protein is CASSPQTGTGYEKLFF.

This sequence joins TRBV7-9 and TRBJ2-3; 7 nucleotides align to TRBD1. Germline values: CDR1 SEHNR, CDR2 FQNEAQ (reference sequence). The CDR3 spans 14 residues. V was clipped by 2 bases and J by 6 bases; unmatched bases: 5. Here the CDR3 DNA reads TGTGCCAGCAGCTTACGAGGGGGCCCCGATACGCAGTATTTT. It translates to CASSLRGGPDTQYF.

This chain joins TRBV7-9 and TRBJ1-6, with D tentatively TRBD1 (5 bases). This CDR3 is built from 17 residues. Germline values: CDR1 SEHNR, CDR2 FQNEAQ (reference sequence). V shed 5 bases and J shed 7 bases, with 21 bases lying between them. CDR3 sequence: CASSTHPIGGSNSPLHF. DNA for the CDR3: TGTGCCAGCAGCACCCACCCTATTGGGGGGTCGAATTCACCCCTCCACTTT.

The chain recombines TRBV4-2 with TRBJ2-5, with TRBD1 matching 10 bases. The end of the DNA is better explained by TRBJ2-7, so the J call may be wrong. The CDR3 runs to 16 residues. CDR1 and CDR2 (germline): LGHNA, YNFKEQ. The DNA for the CDR3 is TGTGCCAGCAGCCACAGCTCCGGGACAGGGGCCTACGAGCAGTACTTC. The encoded protein is CASSHSSGTGAYEQYF.

This chain connects TRBV6-5 to TRBJ2-1, with 12 positions matching TRBD2. Germline loops: CDR1 MNHEY, CDR2 SVGAGI. The junction had 7 bases not matched to a gene; V was cut back by 8 bases and J by 5 bases. The CDR3 totals 15 residues. DNA for the CDR3: TGTGCCAGCTTCCCGGGACTAGCGGGTAACAATGAGCAGTTCTTC. It specifies CASFPGLAGNNEQFF.

V usage is TRBV7-9 and J usage is TRBJ2-3; TRBD2 agrees at 12 bases. Per the germline V gene, CDR1 is SEHNR and CDR2 is FQNEAQ (reference sequence). The CDR3 extends over 15 amino acids. Trimming at V came to 5 bases and at J to 6 bases, leaving 6 bases not matched to a gene. CDR3 sequence reads: CASSPGLAGRDTQYF. CDR3 DNA sequence: TGTGCCAGCAGCCCTGGACTAGCGGGGCGGGATACGCAGTATTTT.

This clone was found once. CDR3 bases: TGCGCCAGCAGCCAAACTGACGGAGAGAACACTGAAGCTTTCTTT. Its translation is CASSQTDGENTEAFF. The V gene is TRBV4-1, the J gene TRBJ1-1, with D uncertain. The germline V and J ends were trimmed by 2 bases and 1 base, with 11 bases remaining between them. This CDR3 spans 15 amino acids. Germline loops: CDR1 MGHRA, CDR2 YSYEKL.

The J gene is TRBJ1-2, the V gene TRBV5-6; 8 bases align to TRBD1. The CDR3 contains 15 residues. Germline CDR1 reads SGHDT; CDR2 reads YYEEEE. Germline trimming cut 1 base from V and 5 bases from J; bases unmatched to any gene: 7. The CDR3: CASSLPPGGGYGYTF. CDR3 bases: TGTGCCAGCAGCTTGCCCCCAGGGGGCGGATATGGCTACACCTTC.

The genes are TRBV5-4 and TRBJ1-2; 10 positions agree with TRBD1. Germline V gene data show CDR1 as SGHNT and CDR2 as YYREEE (reference sequence). The CDR3 contains 15 residues. The CDR3 DNA sequence: TGTGCAAGCCAGACAGGGGGCTACCGACCCGGTGGCTACACCTTC. This translates into CASQTGGYRPGGYTF.

J is TRBJ1-5 and V is TRBV28, with no clear D. V was clipped by 5 bases and J by 6 bases, with 14 bases between them. CDR3 size: 14 residues. The germline CDR1 and CDR2 sequences are MDHEN and SYDVKM. The chain's CDR3 is CASSSVSPGQPQHF. In nucleotides, the CDR3 is TGTGCCAGCAGTAGCGTGAGTCCTGGTCAGCCCCAGCATTTT.

The V gene is TRBV13, the J gene TRBJ2-3; 7 nucleotides match TRBD2. V shed 4 bases and J 1 base; nucleotides not matched to a gene: 8. CDR1 and CDR2 from the germline V gene are PRHDT and FYEKMQ (reference sequence). The CDR3 has 16 amino acids. DNA of the CDR3: TGTGCCAGCAGCTCCCCCCCGGGAGGTGGCACAGATACGCAGTATTTT. Translation: CASSSPPGGGTDTQYF.

CDR3 in DNA: TGCAGCGTACTCAGGGGGTCGAACACTGAAGCTTTCTTT. It codes for CSVLRGSNTEAFF. The chain couples TRBV29-1 to TRBJ1-1; 7 nucleotides align to TRBD1. The V gene end was trimmed by 6 bases and the J gene end by 1 base; junction bases not matched to a gene: 5. The CDR3 runs to 13 residues. Germline V gives CDR1 SQVTM, CDR2 ANQGSEA.

Details on this clone: The sample has other DNA sequences that encode this CDR3 too. As DNA, the CDR3 is TGCAGCGTTGCCCGACAGGGGACCGGGGAGCTGTTTTTT. Its protein is CSVARQGTGELFF. The V and J genes are TRBV29-1 and TRBJ2-2, with TRBD1 matching 8 bases. The germline gives CDR1 SQVTM, CDR2 ANQGSEA. The CDR3 extends over 13 amino acids. V lost 4 bases and J lost 5; bases outside the gene matches: 3.